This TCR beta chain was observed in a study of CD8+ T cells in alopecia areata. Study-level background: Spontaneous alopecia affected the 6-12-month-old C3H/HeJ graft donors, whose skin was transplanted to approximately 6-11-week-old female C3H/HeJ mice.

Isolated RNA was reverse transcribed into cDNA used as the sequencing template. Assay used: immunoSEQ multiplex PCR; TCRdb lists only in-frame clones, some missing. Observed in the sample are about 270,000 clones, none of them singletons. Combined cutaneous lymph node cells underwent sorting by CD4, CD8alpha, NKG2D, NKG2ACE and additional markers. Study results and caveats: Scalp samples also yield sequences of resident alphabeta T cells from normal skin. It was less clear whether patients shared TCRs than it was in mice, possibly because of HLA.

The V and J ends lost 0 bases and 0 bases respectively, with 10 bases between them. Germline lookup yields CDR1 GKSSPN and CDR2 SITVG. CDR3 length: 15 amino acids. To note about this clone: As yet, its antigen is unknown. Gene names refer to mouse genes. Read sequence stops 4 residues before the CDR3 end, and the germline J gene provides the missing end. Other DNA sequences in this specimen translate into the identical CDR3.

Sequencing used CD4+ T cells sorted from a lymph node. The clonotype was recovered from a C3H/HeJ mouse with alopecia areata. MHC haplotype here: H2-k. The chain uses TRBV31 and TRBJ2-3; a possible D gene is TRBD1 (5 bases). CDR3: CAWSLRTTSAETLYF. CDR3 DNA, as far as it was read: TGTGCCTGGAGTCTCAGGACAACTAGTGCAGAA.